Detailed here is one T cell receptor (beta chain). The entry originates in a study of patients and donors after allogeneic stem cell transplantation. TCRdb redid the calling of the RT-PCR reads with MiXCR, one entry per CDR3 protein. The sample has about a million distinct CDR3 sequences, roughly 18% seen once. The TCR sequence derives from a human donor who was either an allogeneic HSCT recipient or a stem cell or donor lymphocyte infusion donor (not recorded which). It is not recorded whose cells these are; they may come from a transplant donor. Source material: blood, either unsorted or a sorted T cell fraction (not recorded which).

CDR3 bases: TGTGCCAGTAGTATAGAGGGTGCGAAGACCCAGTACTTC. It codes for CASSIEGAKTQYF. This chain joins TRBV19 and TRBJ2-5; D unclear. CDR1 is LNHDA and CDR2 is SQIVND in the germline V gene (reference sequence). V was trimmed by 0 bases and J by 6 bases, leaving 8 bases between them. This CDR3 spans 13 amino acids.